This is a list of T cell receptor beta chains from one sample in a study of blood T cells in healthy people across ages. One entry per CDR3 protein, called by TCRdb with MiXCR from the 5' RACE reads. The table records approximately 1.5 million distinct CDR3 sequences, roughly two fifths of them present only once. Sequencing input: blood. The receptors come from a woman younger than 30 in good health. Both conserved end residues are part of each CDR3. Fields, in order: clone size, J gene, D gene, V gene, CDR3 DNA, CDR3 protein. A D gene is named only where the DNA matches it firmly. Size is stated for part of the rows, as once, few or many counts, or as a class when the clone is expanded.

size: few
J: TRBJ2-1
D: NA
V: TRBV27
DNA: TGTGCCAGCAGTTCGTCAGGACGGGGAGACGATGAGCAGTTCTTC
CDR3: CASSSSGRGDDEQFF

size: NA
J: TRBJ2-7
D: NA
V: TRBV7-2
DNA: TGTGCCAGCAGTTTAGACGGTCTCTACGAGCAGTACTTC
CDR3: CASSLDGLYEQYF

size: NA
J: TRBJ2-5
D: TRBD1
V: TRBV6-5
DNA: TGTGCCAGCAGTTACTCGATGGACAGGGAATTCAATGAGCAGTACTTC
CDR3: CASSYSMDREFNEQYF

size: NA
J: TRBJ2-5
D: TRBD2
V: TRBV27
DNA: TGTGTCAGCAGTCTGGGGACTAGCGGGAGGGGTGAGCAGTACTTC
CDR3: CVSSLGTSGRGEQYF

size: NA
J: TRBJ2-3
D: NA
V: TRBV6-4
DNA: TGTGCCAGCAGTGACTCAGGGGTGAATACGCAGTATTTT
CDR3: CASSDSGVNTQYF

size: few
J: TRBJ1-2
D: NA
V: TRBV29-1
DNA: TGCAGCGTTGAGACACCGGGTTATCGAGATGGCTACACCTTC
CDR3: CSVETPGYRDGYTF

size: NA
J: TRBJ2-1
D: NA
V: TRBV5-6
DNA: TGTGCCAGCAGCGTCCGGGCCCACAATGAGCAGTTCTTC
CDR3: CASSVRAHNEQFF

size: NA
J: TRBJ2-1
D: NA
V: TRBV4-1
DNA: TGCGCCAGCAGCCACACCAGGGTAGAGGAGCAGTTCTTC
CDR3: CASSHTRVEEQFF

size: NA
J: TRBJ2-3
D: NA
V: TRBV5-1
DNA: TGCGCCAGCAGCCACCCGGGACAAGGCACAGATACGCAGTATTTT
CDR3: CASSHPGQGTDTQYF

size: few
J: TRBJ2-1
D: TRBD2
V: TRBV27
DNA: TGTGCCAGCAGGAAACTAGCGGGAGGTTACAATGAGCAGTTCTTC
CDR3: CASRKLAGGYNEQFF

size: few
J: TRBJ2-7
D: TRBD1
V: TRBV10-2
DNA: TGCGCCAGCAGTCCTACCGGGACAGGGGGATTCGGCGAGCAGTACTTC
CDR3: CASSPTGTGGFGEQYF

size: NA
J: TRBJ1-3
D: NA
V: TRBV4-1
DNA: TGCGCCAGCAGCCAAGGGGTGGCACACTTCTCTGGAAACACCATATATTTT
CDR3: CASSQGVAHFSGNTIYF

size: NA
J: TRBJ2-1
D: NA
V: TRBV12-3/TRBV12-4
DNA: TGTGCCAGCAGCTCACCGGGACGGAGCTCCTACAATGAGCAGTTCTTC
CDR3: CASSSPGRSSYNEQFF

size: NA
J: TRBJ1-3
D: TRBD1
V: TRBV28
DNA: TGTGCCAGCAACGACAGGGGGCTCTGGAGCTCTGGAAACACCATATATTTT
CDR3: CASNDRGLWSSGNTIYF

size: NA
J: TRBJ2-7
D: NA
V: TRBV7-8
DNA: TGTGCCAGCAGCTTAGTCCTGAGGGAGCAGTACTTC
CDR3: CASSLVLREQYF

size: NA
J: TRBJ1-2
D: NA
V: TRBV4-1
DNA: TGCGCCAGCAGCCAAGATCTGGCAGGAACTAACTATGGCTACACCTTC
CDR3: CASSQDLAGTNYGYTF

size: few
J: TRBJ2-1
D: TRBD1
V: TRBV11-2
DNA: TGTGCCAGCAGCTTACTTCCCAGGGGGACGTACAATGAGCAGTTCTTC
CDR3: CASSLLPRGTYNEQFF

size: NA
J: TRBJ2-5
D: NA
V: TRBV12-3/TRBV12-4
DNA: TGTGCCAGCAGCCCTTCGCGTGGGGGGCCAGGGGAGACCCAGTACTTC
CDR3: CASSPSRGGPGETQYF

size: few
J: TRBJ2-7
D: TRBD2
V: TRBV20-1
DNA: TGCAGTGCCTATCCCATGGGGGGGTCTTACGAGCAGTACTTC
CDR3: CSAYPMGGSYEQYF

size: NA
J: TRBJ2-1
D: NA
V: TRBV6-6
DNA: TGTGCCAGCAGTTACGACCAGGCAGCGTTCTTC
CDR3: CASSYDQAAFF

size: NA
J: TRBJ1-1
D: TRBD1
V: TRBV24-1
DNA: TGTGCCACCAGTGACCCGAACAGGGGCACTGAAGCTTTCTTT
CDR3: CATSDPNRGTEAFF

size: once
J: TRBJ2-7
D: TRBD1
V: TRBV5-6
DNA: TGTGCCAGCGCCTATAGGACAGGGGGCGAGCAGTACTTC
CDR3: CASAYRTGGEQYF

size: NA
J: TRBJ2-1
D: NA
V: TRBV20-1
DNA: TGCAGTGCTAGAATGACGCTTTACAATGAGCAGTTCTTC
CDR3: CSARMTLYNEQFF

size: NA
J: TRBJ2-7
D: TRBD1
V: TRBV29-1
DNA: TGCAGCGTTGAAGCAAGGACAGGGGGTAGCTCCTACAATGAGCAGTACTTC
CDR3: CSVEARTGGSSYNEQYF

size: NA
J: TRBJ1-1
D: TRBD1
V: TRBV10-3
DNA: TGTGCCATCAGGACAGGGACTGGGGGAACTGAAGCTTTCTTT
CDR3: CAIRTGTGGTEAFF

size: NA
J: TRBJ2-5
D: NA
V: TRBV7-9
DNA: TGTGCCAGCAGTCGGGGATACGAGACCCAGTACTTC
CDR3: CASSRGYETQYF

size: few
J: TRBJ2-1
D: NA
V: TRBV14
DNA: TGTGCCAGCAGCAGGGACCCACCCTACAATGAGCAGTTCTTC
CDR3: CASSRDPPYNEQFF

size: few
J: TRBJ2-3
D: TRBD2
V: TRBV7-7
DNA: TGTGCTAGCAGCTTAGGGACTAGCGGGACCCCGGGCACGCAGTATTTT
CDR3: CASSLGTSGTPGTQYF

size: few
J: TRBJ2-4
D: TRBD1
V: TRBV2
DNA: TGTGCCAGCAGTGAGGACAGGGCCAAAAACATTCAGTACTTC
CDR3: CASSEDRAKNIQYF

size: few
J: TRBJ2-5
D: NA
V: TRBV29-1
DNA: TGCAGCGTTGTCATGCGTTTTACAGAGACCCAGTACTTC
CDR3: CSVVMRFTETQYF

size: NA
J: TRBJ2-1
D: NA
V: TRBV7-9
DNA: TGTGCCAGCAGCTCCGAACTAGTTTACAATGAGCAGTTCTTC
CDR3: CASSSELVYNEQFF

size: many
J: TRBJ1-1
D: TRBD1
V: TRBV29-1
DNA: TGCAGCGTTGTGGGGGACAGCTACCACACTGAAGCTTTCTTT
CDR3: CSVVGDSYHTEAFF

size: NA
J: TRBJ2-5
D: NA
V: TRBV4-3
DNA: TGCGCCAGCAGCCAAGGGAACAGAAACAATGAGCAGTACTTC
CDR3: CASSQGNRNNEQYF

size: NA
J: TRBJ2-7
D: NA
V: TRBV21-1
DNA: TGTGCCAGCAGCAAAGAGGCTAGCGGGAGTCTCTACGAGCAGTACTTC
CDR3: CASSKEASGSLYEQYF

size: NA
J: TRBJ1-2
D: NA
V: TRBV18
DNA: TGTGCCAGCTCACCAGAGGAGGGGATCCTGAATGGCTACACCTTC
CDR3: CASSPEEGILNGYTF

size: NA
J: TRBJ2-5
D: NA
V: TRBV29-1
DNA: TGCAGCGTTCTACCACAGGGAGGCCAAGAGACCCAGTACTTC
CDR3: CSVLPQGGQETQYF

size: NA
J: TRBJ2-7
D: NA
V: TRBV29-1
DNA: TGCAGCGTTGCGGAAACCTACGAGCAGTACTTC
CDR3: CSVAETYEQYF

size: NA
J: TRBJ1-1
D: TRBD1
V: TRBV29-1
DNA: TGCAGCGGACAGGGGATAACTGAAGCTTTCTTT
CDR3: CSGQGITEAFF

size: NA
J: TRBJ1-1
D: TRBD1
V: TRBV29-1
DNA: TGCAGCGTTGCGAGGACAGGGAGGCTAATGAACACTGAAGCTTTCTTT
CDR3: CSVARTGRLMNTEAFF

size: few
J: TRBJ1-2
D: NA
V: TRBV20-1
DNA: TGCAGTGCCTTGGGGCAGGGAAACTATGGCTACACCTTC
CDR3: CSALGQGNYGYTF

size: few
J: TRBJ2-7
D: NA
V: TRBV6-2/TRBV6-3
DNA: TGTGCCAGCAGTCCCCCAGGGGACACCTCCTACGAGCAGTACTTC
CDR3: CASSPPGDTSYEQYF

size: NA
J: TRBJ1-2
D: TRBD1
V: TRBV5-1
DNA: TGCGCCAGCAGCTTCTCAGGGGGCTGGGACTATGGCTACACCTTC
CDR3: CASSFSGGWDYGYTF

size: once
J: TRBJ2-7
D: NA
V: TRBV7-2
DNA: TGTGCCAGCAACTTAGAGGGGTTCTACGAGCAGTACTTC
CDR3: CASNLEGFYEQYF

size: few
J: TRBJ1-2
D: NA
V: TRBV9
DNA: TGTGCCAGCAGCGACAACTATAGGGTTGGCTACACCTTC
CDR3: CASSDNYRVGYTF

size: NA
J: TRBJ2-1
D: NA
V: TRBV15
DNA: TGTGCCACCAGCAGCTTCCGGGACAAGGCCTACAATGAGCAGTTCTTC
CDR3: CATSSFRDKAYNEQFF

size: few
J: TRBJ1-1
D: NA
V: TRBV4-2
DNA: TGTGCCAGCAGCCAAGAAATGTGGAATGAAGCTTTCTTT
CDR3: CASSQEMWNEAFF

size: many
J: TRBJ1-2
D: NA
V: TRBV29-1
DNA: TGCAGCGTTGAAGATCAGGAAGGGTATGGCTACACCTTC
CDR3: CSVEDQEGYGYTF

size: few
J: TRBJ2-4
D: NA
V: TRBV20-1
DNA: TGCAGTGCTAGAGAACCCAGAGGGTTTGACATTCAGTACTTC
CDR3: CSAREPRGFDIQYF

size: NA
J: TRBJ2-1
D: NA
V: TRBV20-1
DNA: TGCAGTGCTAGAGAAGGACACAATGAGCAGTTCTTC
CDR3: CSAREGHNEQFF

size: few
J: TRBJ1-2
D: TRBD1
V: TRBV29-1
DNA: TGCAGCGGCCACAGGGGAAGTGGCTACACCTTC
CDR3: CSGHRGSGYTF

size: few
J: TRBJ1-1
D: NA
V: TRBV29-1
DNA: TGCAGCGTCGAAAGGGACGGGAACACTGAAGCTTTCTTT
CDR3: CSVERDGNTEAFF

size: NA
J: TRBJ2-6
D: NA
V: TRBV5-1
DNA: TGCGCCAGCAGCTTGCTCATGGACGCCAACGTCCTGACTTTC
CDR3: CASSLLMDANVLTF

size: few
J: TRBJ2-5
D: TRBD2
V: TRBV7-2
DNA: TGTGCCAGCAGCTCGGCCAGACTAGCGGGAGGCGCTGAGACCCAGTACTTC
CDR3: CASSSARLAGGAETQYF

size: NA
J: TRBJ1-4
D: TRBD1
V: TRBV7-2
DNA: TGTGCCAGCAGCTCCCCGGACAGGGGCCGTGAAAAACTGTTTTTT
CDR3: CASSSPDRGREKLFF

size: few
J: TRBJ2-1
D: TRBD1
V: TRBV24-1
DNA: TGTGCCACCAGTGATGGGACAGACGGGGCTAGGTTCTTC
CDR3: CATSDGTDGARFF

size: many
J: TRBJ1-2
D: NA
V: TRBV4-1
DNA: TGCGCCAGCAGCCATTTAGGCTATGGCTACACCTTC
CDR3: CASSHLGYGYTF